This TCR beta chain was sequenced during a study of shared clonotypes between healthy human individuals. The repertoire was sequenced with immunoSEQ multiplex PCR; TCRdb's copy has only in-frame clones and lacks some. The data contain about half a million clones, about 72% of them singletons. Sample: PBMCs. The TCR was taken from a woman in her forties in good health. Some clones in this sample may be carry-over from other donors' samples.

The CDR3 is CASSILTSGVPDTQYF. CDR3 DNA: TGTGCCAGTAGTATCTTAACTAGCGGGGTACCAGATACGCAGTATTTT. This rearrangement joins TRBV19 to TRBJ2-3; the match to TRBD2 covers 10 bases. CDR1 and CDR2 from the germline V gene are LNHDA and SQIVND (reference sequence). The J segment lost 4 bases and the V segment lost 3 bases, leaving 7 bases of the junction unmatched. The CDR3 is 16 amino acids. The full variable domain, completed using reference TRBV19 and TRBJ2-3, is DGGITQSPKYLFRKEGQNVTLSCEQNLNHDAMYWYRQDPGQGLRLIYYSQIVNDFQKGDIAEGYSVSREKKESFPLTVTSAQKNPTAFYLCASSILTSGVPDTQYFGPGTRLTVL.